This TCR beta chain appears in the sequencing data of a study of vaccination and CD4 T cells after COVID-19. On the study more broadly: The BNT162b2 or mRNA-1273 vaccine was given to participants in two doses. Findings and caveats of the study: Spike mono-reactivity was evident in 304 of the 307 vaccine-specific clones derived from convalescent patients. The median proportion of reactive clones detected only post-vaccination in convalescent patients was approximately 90%.

From germline, CDR1 is DFQATT and CDR2 SNEGSKA (reference sequence). Trimming pared 1 base from V and 0 bases from J, leaving 25 bases between. The CDR3 covers 20 residues. The time point: late sampling 161 to 241 days after vaccination in three convalescent patients. This clonotype was recorded a few times. Its antigen is undetermined. MiXCR was run by TCRdb on the PCR reads, yielding one entry per CDR3 protein. The sample lists some 40,000 distinct CDR3 sequences; more than 30% were seen once. This sequence originates from a human donor who had recovered from COVID-19. Here the sequenced sample was CD4+ T cells from blood, taken about 7 months after SARS-CoV-2 vaccination. The chain recombines TRBV20-1 with TRBJ1-3; D is possibly TRBD1 (6 bases). The CDR3 spells CSARGAPGHTSRDSGNTIYF. In DNA, the CDR3 is TGCAGTGCTAGAGGGGCTCCGGGACACACGAGTCGCGACTCTGGAAACACCATATATTTT.